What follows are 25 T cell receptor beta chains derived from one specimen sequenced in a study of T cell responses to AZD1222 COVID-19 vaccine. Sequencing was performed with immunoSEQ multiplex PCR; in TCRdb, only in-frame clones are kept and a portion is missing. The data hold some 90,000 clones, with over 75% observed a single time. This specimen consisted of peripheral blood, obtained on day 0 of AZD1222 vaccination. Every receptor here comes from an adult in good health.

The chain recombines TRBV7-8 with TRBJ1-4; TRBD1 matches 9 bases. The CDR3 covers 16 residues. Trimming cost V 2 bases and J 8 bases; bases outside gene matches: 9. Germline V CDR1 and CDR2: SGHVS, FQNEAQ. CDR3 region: CASSLLSGQGGEKLFF. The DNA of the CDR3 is TGTGCCAGCAGCTTATTATCGGGACAGGGTGGCGAAAAACTGTTTTTT.

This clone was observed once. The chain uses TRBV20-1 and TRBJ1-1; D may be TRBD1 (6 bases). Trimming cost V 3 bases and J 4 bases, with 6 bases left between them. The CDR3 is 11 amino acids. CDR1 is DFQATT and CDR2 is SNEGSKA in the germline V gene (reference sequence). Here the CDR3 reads CSARGATEAFF. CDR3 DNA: TGCAGTGCTAGGGGGGCCACTGAAGCTTTCTTT.

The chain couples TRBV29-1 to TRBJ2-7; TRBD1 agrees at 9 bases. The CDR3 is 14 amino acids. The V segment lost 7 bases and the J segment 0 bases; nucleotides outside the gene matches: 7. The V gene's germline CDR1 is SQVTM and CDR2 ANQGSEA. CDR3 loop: CSGSTGGSSYEQYF. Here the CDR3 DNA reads TGCAGCGGTTCGACAGGGGGTTCCTCCTACGAGCAGTACTTC.

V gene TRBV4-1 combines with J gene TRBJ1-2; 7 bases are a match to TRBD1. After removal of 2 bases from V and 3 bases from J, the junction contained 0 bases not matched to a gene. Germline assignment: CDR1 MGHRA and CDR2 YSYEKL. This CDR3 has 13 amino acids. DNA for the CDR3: TGCGCCAGCAGCCAACAGGGGGACTATGGCTACACCTTC. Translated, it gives CASSQQGDYGYTF.

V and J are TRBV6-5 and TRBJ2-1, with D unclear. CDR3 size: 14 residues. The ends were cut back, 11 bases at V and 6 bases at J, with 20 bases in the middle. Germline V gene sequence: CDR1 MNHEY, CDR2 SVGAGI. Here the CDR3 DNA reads TGTGCCTCCCGACCGGGCCCTGCGAGCAATGAGCAGTTCTTC. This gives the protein CASRPGPASNEQFF.

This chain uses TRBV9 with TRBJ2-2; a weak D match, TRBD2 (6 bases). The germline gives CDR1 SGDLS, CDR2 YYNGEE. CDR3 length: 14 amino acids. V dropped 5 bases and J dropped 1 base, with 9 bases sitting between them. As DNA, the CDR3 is TGTGCCAGCAGTCCCGGGGGGAACACCGGGGAGCTGTTTTTT. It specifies CASSPGGNTGELFF. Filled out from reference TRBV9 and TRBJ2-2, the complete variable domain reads DSGVTQTPKHLITATGQRVTLRCSPRSGDLSVYWYQQSLDQGLQFLIQYYNGEERAKGNILERFSAQQFPDLHSELNLSSLELGDSALYFCASSPGGNTGELFFGEGSRLTVL.

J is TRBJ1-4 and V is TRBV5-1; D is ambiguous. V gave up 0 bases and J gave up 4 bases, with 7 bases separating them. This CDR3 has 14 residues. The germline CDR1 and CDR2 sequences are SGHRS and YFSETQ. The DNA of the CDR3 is TGCGCCAGCAGCTTGGGGAGCGGTAATGAAAAACTGTTTTTT. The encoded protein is CASSLGSGNEKLFF.

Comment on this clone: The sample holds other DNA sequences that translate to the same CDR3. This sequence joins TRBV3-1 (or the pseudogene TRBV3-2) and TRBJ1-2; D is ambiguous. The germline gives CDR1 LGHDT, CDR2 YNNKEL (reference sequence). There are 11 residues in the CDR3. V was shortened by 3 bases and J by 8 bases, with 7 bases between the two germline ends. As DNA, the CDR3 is TGTGCCAGCAGCCAGGGCTACGGCTACACCTTC. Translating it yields CASSQGYGYTF.

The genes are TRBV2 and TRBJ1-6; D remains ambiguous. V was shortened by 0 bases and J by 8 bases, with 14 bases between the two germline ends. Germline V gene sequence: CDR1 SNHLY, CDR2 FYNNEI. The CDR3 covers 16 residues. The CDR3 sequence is CASSEARVKVDSPLHF. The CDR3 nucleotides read TGTGCCAGCAGTGAAGCGAGGGTTAAGGTGGATTCACCCCTCCACTTT.

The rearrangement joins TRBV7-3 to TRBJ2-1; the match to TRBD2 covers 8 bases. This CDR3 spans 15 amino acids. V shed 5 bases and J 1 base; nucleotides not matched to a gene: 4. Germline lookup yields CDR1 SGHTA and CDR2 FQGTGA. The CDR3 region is CASSAQRGSYNEQFF. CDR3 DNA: TGTGCCAGCAGCGCCCAGCGGGGGTCCTACAATGAGCAGTTCTTC. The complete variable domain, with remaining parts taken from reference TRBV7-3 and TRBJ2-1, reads GAGVSQTPSNKVTEKGKYVELRCDPISGHTALYWYRQSLGQGPEFLIYFQGTGAADDSGLPNDRFFAVRPEGSVSTLKIQRTERGDSAVYLCASSAQRGSYNEQFFGPGTRLTVL.

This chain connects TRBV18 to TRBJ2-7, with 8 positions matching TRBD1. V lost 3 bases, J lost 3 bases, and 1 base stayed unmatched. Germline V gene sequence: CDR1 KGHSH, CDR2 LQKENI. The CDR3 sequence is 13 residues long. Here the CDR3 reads CASSPGQDYEQYF. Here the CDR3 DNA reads TGTGCCAGCTCACCGGGACAGGACTACGAGCAGTACTTC.

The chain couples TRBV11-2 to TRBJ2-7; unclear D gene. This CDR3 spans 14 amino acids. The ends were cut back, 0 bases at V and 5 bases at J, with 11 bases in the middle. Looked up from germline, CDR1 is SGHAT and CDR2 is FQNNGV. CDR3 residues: CASSLDQYSHEQYF. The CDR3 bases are TGTGCCAGCAGCTTAGATCAGTACAGCCACGAGCAGTACTTC.

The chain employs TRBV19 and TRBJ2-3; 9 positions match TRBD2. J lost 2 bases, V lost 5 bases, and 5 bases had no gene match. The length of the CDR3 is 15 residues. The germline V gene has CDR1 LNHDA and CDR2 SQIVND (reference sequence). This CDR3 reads CASSGGLANTDTQYF. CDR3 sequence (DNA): TGTGCCAGTAGTGGGGGACTAGCTAACACAGATACGCAGTATTTT.

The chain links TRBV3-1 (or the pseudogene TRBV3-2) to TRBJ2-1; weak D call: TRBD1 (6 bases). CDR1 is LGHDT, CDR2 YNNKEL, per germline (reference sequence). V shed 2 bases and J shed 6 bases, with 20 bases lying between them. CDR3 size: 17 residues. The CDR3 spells CASSQTLGQGLGNEQFF. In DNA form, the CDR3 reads TGTGCCAGCAGCCAAACCCTGGGACAAGGATTAGGCAATGAGCAGTTCTTC.

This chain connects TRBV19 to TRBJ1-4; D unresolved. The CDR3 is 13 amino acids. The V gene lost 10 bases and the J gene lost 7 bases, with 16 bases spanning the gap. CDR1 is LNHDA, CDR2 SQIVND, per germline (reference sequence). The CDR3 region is CATGGFSSEKLFF. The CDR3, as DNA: TGTGCCACAGGAGGGTTTTCGTCTGAAAAACTGTTTTTT.

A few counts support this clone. CDR3 amino acids: CASSFGTGGANSPLHF. CDR3 bases: TGTGCCAGCAGCTTTGGGACAGGGGGCGCGAATTCACCCCTCCACTTT. The chain employs TRBV9 and TRBJ1-6; TRBD1 aligns across 12 bases. V dropped 4 bases and J dropped 7; count of bases not matched to a gene: 6. Germline V CDR1 and CDR2: SGDLS, YYNGEE. CDR3 length equals 16 residues.

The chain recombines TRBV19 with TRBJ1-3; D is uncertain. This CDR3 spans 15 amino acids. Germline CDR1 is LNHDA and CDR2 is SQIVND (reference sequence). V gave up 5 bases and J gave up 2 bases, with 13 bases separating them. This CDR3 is CASSVKREAGNTIYF. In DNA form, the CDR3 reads TGTGCCAGTAGTGTAAAGAGGGAGGCTGGAAACACCATATATTTT.

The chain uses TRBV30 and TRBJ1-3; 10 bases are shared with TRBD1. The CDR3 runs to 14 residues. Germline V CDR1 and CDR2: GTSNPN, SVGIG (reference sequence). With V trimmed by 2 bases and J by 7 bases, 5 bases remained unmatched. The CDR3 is CAWSPGQGRNTIYF. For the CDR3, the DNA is TGTGCCTGGAGTCCGGGACAGGGGAGGAACACCATATATTTT.

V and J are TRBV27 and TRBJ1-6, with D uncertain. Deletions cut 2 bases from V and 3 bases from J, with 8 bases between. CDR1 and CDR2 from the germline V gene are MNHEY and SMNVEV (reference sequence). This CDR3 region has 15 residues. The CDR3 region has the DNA TGTGCCAGCAGTTTACGGGGAATCTATAATTCACCCCTCCACTTT. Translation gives CASSLRGIYNSPLHF.

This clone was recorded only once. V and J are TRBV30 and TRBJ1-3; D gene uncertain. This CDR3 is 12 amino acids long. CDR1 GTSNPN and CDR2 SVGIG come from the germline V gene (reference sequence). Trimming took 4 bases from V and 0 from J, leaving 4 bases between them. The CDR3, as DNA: TGTGCCTGGACGAGCTCTGGAAACACCATATATTTT. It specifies CAWTSSGNTIYF.

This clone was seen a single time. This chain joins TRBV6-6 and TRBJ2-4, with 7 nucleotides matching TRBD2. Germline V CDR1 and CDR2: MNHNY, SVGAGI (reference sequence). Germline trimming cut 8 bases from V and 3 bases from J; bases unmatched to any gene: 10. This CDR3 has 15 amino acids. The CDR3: CASRIGTGGKNIQYF. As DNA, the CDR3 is TGTGCCAGCCGCATCGGGACGGGGGGCAAAAACATTCAGTACTTC.

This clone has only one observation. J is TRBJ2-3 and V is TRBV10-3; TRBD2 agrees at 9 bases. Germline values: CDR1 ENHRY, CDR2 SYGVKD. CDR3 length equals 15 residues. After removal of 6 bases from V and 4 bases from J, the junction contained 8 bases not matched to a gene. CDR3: CAIRPGGGGADTQYF. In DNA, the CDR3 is TGTGCCATCAGGCCGGGCGGCGGGGGGGCAGATACGCAGTATTTT.

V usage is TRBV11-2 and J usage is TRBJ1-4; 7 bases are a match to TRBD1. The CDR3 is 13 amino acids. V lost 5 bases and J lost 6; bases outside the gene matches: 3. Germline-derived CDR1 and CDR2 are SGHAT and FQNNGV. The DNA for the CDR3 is TGTGCCAGCAGCCGCGACAGGGATGAAAAACTGTTTTTT. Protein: CASSRDRDEKLFF.

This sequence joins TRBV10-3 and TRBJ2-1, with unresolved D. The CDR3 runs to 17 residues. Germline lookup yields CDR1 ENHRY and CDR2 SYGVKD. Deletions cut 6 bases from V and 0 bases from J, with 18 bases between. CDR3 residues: CAISLTDKLISYNEQFF. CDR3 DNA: TGTGCCATCAGCCTCACCGACAAGTTGATCTCCTACAATGAGCAGTTCTTC.

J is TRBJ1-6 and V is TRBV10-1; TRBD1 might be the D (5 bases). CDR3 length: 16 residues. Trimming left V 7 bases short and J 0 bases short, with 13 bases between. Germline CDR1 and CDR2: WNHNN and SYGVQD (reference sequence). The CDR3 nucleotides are TGCGCCAGCAAGCGGGACTCGAGCTCCTATAATTCACCCCTCCACTTT. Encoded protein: CASKRDSSSYNSPLHF.